This T cell receptor (beta chain) was sequenced during a study of control samples from healthy donors and cancer patients. The V gene's germline CDR1 is SGHTA and CDR2 FQGTGA. The trim removed 4 bases at V and 3 bases at J, leaving 2 bases unmatched. The CDR3 extends over 15 amino acids. Repertoires were generated with immunoSEQ multiplex PCR, while TCRdb's copy carries only in-frame clones and drops some. The sample lists roughly 120,000 clones; around 96% were seen once. Sequencing was carried out using blood. The chain joins TRBV7-3 to TRBJ2-5, with TRBD2 identical over 13 bases. The origin of this receptor is a man between 25 and 39 years old in good health. The CDR3 reads CASSSGLAGEETQYF. The CDR3 DNA reads as TGTGCCAGCAGCTCCGGACTAGCGGGGGAAGAGACCCAGTACTTC.